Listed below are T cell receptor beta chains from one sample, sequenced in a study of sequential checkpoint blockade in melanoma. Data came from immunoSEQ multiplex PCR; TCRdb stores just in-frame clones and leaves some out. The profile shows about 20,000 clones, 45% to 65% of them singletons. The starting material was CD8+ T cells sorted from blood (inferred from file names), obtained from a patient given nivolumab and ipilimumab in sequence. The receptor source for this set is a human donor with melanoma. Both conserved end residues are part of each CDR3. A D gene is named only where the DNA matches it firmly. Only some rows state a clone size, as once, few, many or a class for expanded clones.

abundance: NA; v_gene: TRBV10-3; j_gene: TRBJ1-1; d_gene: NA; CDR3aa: CAISQPGHRNTEAFF; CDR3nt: TGTGCCATCAGTCAACCGGGACACAGGAACACTGAAGCTTTCTTT
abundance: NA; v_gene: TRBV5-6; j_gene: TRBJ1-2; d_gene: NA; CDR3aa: CASTIEQRNYGYTF; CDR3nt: TGTGCCAGCACCATCGAACAGCGGAACTATGGCTACACCTTC
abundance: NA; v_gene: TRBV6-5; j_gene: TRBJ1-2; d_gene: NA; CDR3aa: CASSYSSNYGYTF; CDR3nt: TGTGCCAGCAGTTATTCGAGCAACTATGGCTACACCTTC
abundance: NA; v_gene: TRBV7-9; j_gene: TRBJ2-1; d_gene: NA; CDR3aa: CASSLADINEQFF; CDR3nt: TGTGCCAGCAGCCTTGCTGACATCAATGAGCAGTTCTTC
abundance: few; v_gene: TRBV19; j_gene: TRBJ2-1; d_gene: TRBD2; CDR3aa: CASRGVLAGDKSYNEQFF; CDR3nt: TGTGCCAGTAGAGGGGTGCTAGCGGGTGATAAGTCCTACAATGAGCAGTTCTTC
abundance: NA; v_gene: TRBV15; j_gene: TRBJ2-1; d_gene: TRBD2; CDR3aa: CATSRLAGVHEQFF; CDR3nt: TGTGCCACCAGCAGACTAGCGGGAGTCCATGAGCAGTTCTTC
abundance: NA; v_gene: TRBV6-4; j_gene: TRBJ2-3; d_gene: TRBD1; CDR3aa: CASSPGQGGDTQYF; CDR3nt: TGTGCCAGCAGCCCCGGACAGGGCGGAGATACGCAGTATTTT
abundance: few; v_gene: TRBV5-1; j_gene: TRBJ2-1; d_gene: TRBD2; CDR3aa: CASGLGLAGSLSSYNEQFF; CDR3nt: TGCGCCTCTGGACTCGGTCTAGCGGGATCCCTTAGCTCCTACAATGAGCAGTTCTTC
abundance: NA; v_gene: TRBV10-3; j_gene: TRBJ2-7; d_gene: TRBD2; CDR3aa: CAIWGGYEQYF; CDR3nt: TGTGCCATCTGGGGGGGCTACGAGCAGTACTTC
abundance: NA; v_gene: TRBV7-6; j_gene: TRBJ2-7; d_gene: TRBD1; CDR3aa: CASSLRQGSDEQYF; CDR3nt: TGTGCCAGCAGCTTAAGACAGGGGAGTGACGAGCAGTACTTC
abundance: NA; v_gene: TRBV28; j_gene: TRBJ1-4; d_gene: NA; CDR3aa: CASSPPRGGLFF; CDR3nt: TGTGCCAGCAGTCCTCCCCGGGGAGGACTGTTTTTT
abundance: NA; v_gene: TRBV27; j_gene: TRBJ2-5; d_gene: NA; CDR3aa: CASSHREQTQYF; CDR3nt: TGTGCCAGCAGCCACCGGGAGCAGACCCAGTACTTC
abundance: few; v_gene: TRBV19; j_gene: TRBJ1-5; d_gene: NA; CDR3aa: CASSIVGAGQPQHF; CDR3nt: TGTGCCAGTAGTATAGTAGGGGCTGGTCAGCCCCAGCATTTT
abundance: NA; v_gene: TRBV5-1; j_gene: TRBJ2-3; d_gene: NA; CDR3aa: CASSGLGTDTQYF; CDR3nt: TGCGCCAGCTCGGGACTCGGCACAGATACGCAGTATTTT
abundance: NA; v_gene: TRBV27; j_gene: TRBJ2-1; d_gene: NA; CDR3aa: CASSLDRYNEQFF; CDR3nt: TGTGCCAGCAGTTTAGACAGATACAATGAGCAGTTCTTC
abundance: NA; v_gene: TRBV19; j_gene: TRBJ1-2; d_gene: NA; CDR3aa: CASSIAGAGSTGSYRYGYTF; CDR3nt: TGTGCCAGTAGTATAGCCGGAGCGGGGTCCACAGGGAGCTATCGGTATGGCTACACCTTC
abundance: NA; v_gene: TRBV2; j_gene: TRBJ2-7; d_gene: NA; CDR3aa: CASSEPNPYEQYF; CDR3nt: TGTGCCAGCAGTGAGCCGAACCCCTACGAGCAGTACTTC
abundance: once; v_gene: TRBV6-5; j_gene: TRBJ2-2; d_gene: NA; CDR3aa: CASSYGEVSGGELFF; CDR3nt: TGTGCCAGCAGTTACGGGGAGGTATCGGGCGGGGAGCTGTTTTTT
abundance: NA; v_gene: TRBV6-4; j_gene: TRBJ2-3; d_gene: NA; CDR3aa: CASSDSTGADTQYF; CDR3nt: TGTGCCAGCAGTGACTCGACGGGGGCAGATACGCAGTATTTT
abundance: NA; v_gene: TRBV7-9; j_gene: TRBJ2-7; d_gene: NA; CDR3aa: CASSLTGNEQYF; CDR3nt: TGTGCCAGCAGCTTAACGGGTAACGAGCAGTACTTC
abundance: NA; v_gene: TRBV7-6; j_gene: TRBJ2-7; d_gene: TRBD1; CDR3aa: CASSHGTGVFDEQYF; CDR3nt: TGTGCCAGCAGCCACGGGACAGGGGTTTTCGACGAGCAGTACTTC
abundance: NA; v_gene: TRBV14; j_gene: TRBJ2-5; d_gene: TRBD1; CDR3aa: CASSHLHRGAQYF; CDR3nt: TGTGCCAGCAGCCACCTTCACAGGGGGGCCCAGTACTTC
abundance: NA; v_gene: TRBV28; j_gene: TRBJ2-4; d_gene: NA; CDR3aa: CASSRDIRANIQYF; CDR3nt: TGTGCCAGCAGTCGGGACATAAGGGCGAACATTCAGTACTTC
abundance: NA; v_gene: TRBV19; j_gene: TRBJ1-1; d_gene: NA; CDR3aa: CASSTGYGGSTEAFF; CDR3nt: TGTGCCAGTAGTACAGGGTATGGTGGTAGCACTGAAGCTTTCTTT
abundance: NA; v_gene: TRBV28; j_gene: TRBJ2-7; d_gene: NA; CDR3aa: CASSSFGGLEVGEQYF; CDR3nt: TGTGCCAGCAGCTCATTCGGGGGGCTGGAAGTCGGCGAGCAGTACTTC
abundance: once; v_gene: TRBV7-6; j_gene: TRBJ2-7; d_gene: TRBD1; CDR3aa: CASSLSTGGTYEQYF; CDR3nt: TGTGCCAGCAGCTTATCGACAGGGGGGACCTACGAGCAGTACTTC
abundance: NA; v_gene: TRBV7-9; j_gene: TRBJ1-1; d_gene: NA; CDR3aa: CASSHVLGGEAFF; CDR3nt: TGTGCCAGCAGCCATGTTCTGGGGGGTGAAGCTTTCTTT
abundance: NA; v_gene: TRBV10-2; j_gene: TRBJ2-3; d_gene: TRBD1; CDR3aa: CASRGTGGMDTQYF; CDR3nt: TGCGCCAGCAGGGGGACAGGAGGGATGGATACGCAGTATTTT